Sequencing of this TCR beta chain was carried out in a study of Ad26.COV2.S vaccination and SARS-CoV-2 variants. Study information: Participants got Ad26.COV2.S intramuscularly, once or twice 56 days apart. Study-wide points: The authors reported substantial breadth in spike-specific CD8+ and CD4+ T cell responses after vaccination.

V was clipped by 5 bases and J by 0 bases, with 4 bases between them. Looked up from germline, CDR1 is WSHSY and CDR2 is SAAADI. This CDR3 is 12 amino acids long. Generated by immunoSEQ multiplex PCR, the TCRdb table keeps only in-frame clones and is missing some. The table has approximately 300,000 clones, 85% seen once. A note on this clone: The antigen is not known.

As for treatment: approximately 18 received Ad26.COV2.S at low or high dose, single or two shots; several received placebo; per-sample allocation not given. The study sampled participants on day 63 after the first vaccine or placebo injection. The shot given was an Ad26 vector that makes Wuhan-strain SARS-CoV-2 spike. The TCR sequence derives from a person aged 18-60 years who received the Ad26.COV2.S COVID-19 vaccine or a placebo. Sequenced here: peripheral blood, sampled in a trial of Ad26.COV2.S vaccine versus placebo. V gene TRBV10-2 combines with J gene TRBJ1-1; D remains unclear. CDR3 region: CASSTMNTEAFF. CDR3 sequence (DNA): TGCGCCAGCAGTACAATGAACACTGAAGCTTTCTTT.